The clone carrying this TCR beta chain appeared many times. Its antigen is not identified. The data belong to a study of T cell repertoires in cytomegalovirus infection. For the study at large: Matching HLA type, along with CMV infection, was indicated by public TCR beta signatures.

This CDR3 has 15 amino acids. V was trimmed by 1 base and J by 4 bases, leaving 13 bases between them. Germline loops: CDR1 SGHVS, CDR2 FNYEAQ. TCRdb called the reads again in MiXCR, with one record for every CDR3 protein. The repertoire consists of about 150,000 distinct CDR3 sequences, with about 25% occurring once and the leading ten covering 11%. Findings and limits, study-wide: Dominating the ex vivo response were HLA-C-restricted CMV-specific TCR beta clonotypes. Identification of carriers of CMV plus the relevant HLA was performed using cumulative public TCR beta family frequency.

The chain uses TRBV7-6 and TRBJ2-5, with D maybe TRBD2 (6 bases). This TCR was recovered from a human donor in good health (CMV status not recorded). Some clones in this sample may be carry-over from other donors' samples. Specimen: PBMCs. CDR3 residues: CASSLESGRRETQYF. As DNA, the CDR3 is TGTGCCAGCAGCTTAGAGTCGGGGAGGAGAGAGACCCAGTACTTC.